These T cell receptor beta chains were read from a single sample in a study of T cell changes during pregnancy in multiple sclerosis. Method: immunoSEQ multiplex PCR; TCRdb's copy keeps in-frame clones and lacks some. Seen here are roughly 76,000 clones, over 80% observed once, and the top ten hold approximately 0.47%. The material sequenced was CD4+ T cells from peripheral blood mononuclear cells, taken in the second trimester of pregnancy. The source of these receptors is a female donor with multiple sclerosis, enrolled in a pregnancy study. The CDR3 runs from the conserved cysteine through the conserved F or W. D genes are given only for firm matches. A clone size is listed for some rows: how often the clone was seen (once, few, many), or a class if it is expanded.

>TRBD2|NA|TRBV2|TRBJ2-1
CASSGRGSVDEQFF
TGTGCCAGCAGTGGTCGCGGGAGTGTAGATGAGCAGTTCTTC
>NA|NA|TRBV9|TRBJ1-3
CASSVTGAEVGNTIYF
TGTGCCAGCAGTGTGACGGGTGCGGAAGTCGGAAACACCATATATTTT
>TRBD2|NA|TRBV30|TRBJ2-5
CAWSTSGRGETQYF
TGTGCCTGGAGTACAAGCGGGAGGGGAGAGACCCAGTACTTC
>NA|NA|TRBV2|TRBJ1-1
CASSKDWNTEAFF
TGTGCCAGCAGTAAAGACTGGAACACTGAAGCTTTCTTT
>NA|NA|TRBV11-2|TRBJ2-3
CASSDRKSTDTQYF
TGTGCCAGCAGCGACAGGAAGAGCACAGATACGCAGTATTTT
>NA|NA|TRBV21-1|TRBJ2-1
CASSKAVAGHGDEQFF
TGTGCCAGCAGCAAAGCGGTCGCGGGGCACGGCGATGAGCAGTTCTTC
>NA|NA|TRBV6-1|TRBJ1-4
CASSERERTMNEKLFF
TGTGCCAGCAGTGAAAGGGAGAGGACCATGAATGAAAAACTGTTTTTT
>TRBD1|NA|TRBV4-3|TRBJ1-4
CASSRRQGAQEKLFF
TGCGCCAGCAGCCGACGACAGGGAGCACAGGAAAAACTGTTTTTT
>NA|NA|TRBV19|TRBJ1-5
CASSIRVGGGNQPQHF
TGTGCCAGTAGTATAAGGGTCGGCGGGGGCAATCAGCCCCAGCATTTT
>TRBD2|NA|TRBV11-3|TRBJ2-1
CASSLGLAGGYNEQFF
TGTGCCAGCAGCTTAGGACTAGCGGGGGGGTACAATGAGCAGTTCTTC
>NA|NA|TRBV28|TRBJ1-5
CASSSPDRAQPQHF
TGTGCCAGCAGTTCCCCGGACAGAGCTCAGCCCCAGCATTTT
>TRBD2|once|TRBV5-1|TRBJ2-1
CASSMSIAKTSGSSYEQFF
TGCGCCAGCAGCATGTCAATAGCTAAGACTAGCGGGAGTTCCTATGAGCAGTTCTTC
>NA|NA|TRBV18|TRBJ1-3
CASSPQNGGTGNTIYF
TGTGCCAGCTCACCTCAAAACGGGGGGACTGGAAACACCATATATTTT
>TRBD2|NA|TRBV4-1|TRBJ2-5
CASSAIAGVETQYF
TGCGCCAGCAGCGCTATAGCGGGAGTTGAGACCCAGTACTTC
>TRBD1|NA|TRBV5-8|TRBJ1-5
CASSLNTGVGNQPQHF
TGTGCCAGCAGCTTAAATACAGGGGTGGGCAATCAGCCCCAGCATTTT
>NA|once|TRBV7-2|TRBJ2-1
CASSLALRRATEQFF
TGTGCCAGCAGCTTAGCGCTTCGGCGGGCAACCGAGCAGTTCTTC
>TRBD1|few|TRBV5-1|TRBJ1-6
CASSLGGQGGSPLHF
TGCGCCAGCAGCTTGGGGGGACAGGGTGGATCACCCCTCCACTTT